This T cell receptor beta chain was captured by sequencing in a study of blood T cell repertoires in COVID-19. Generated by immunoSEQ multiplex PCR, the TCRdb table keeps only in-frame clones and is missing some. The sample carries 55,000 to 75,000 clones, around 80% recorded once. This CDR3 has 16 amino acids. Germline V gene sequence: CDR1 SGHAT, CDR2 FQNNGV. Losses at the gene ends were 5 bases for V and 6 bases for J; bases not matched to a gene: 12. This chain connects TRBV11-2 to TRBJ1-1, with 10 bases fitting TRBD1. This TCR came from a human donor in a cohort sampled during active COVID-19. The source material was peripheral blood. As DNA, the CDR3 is TGTGCCAGCAGCGCCCGGGACAGGGGTTATGTTTCTGAAGCTTTCTTT. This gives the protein CASSARDRGYVSEAFF.